The 22 T cell receptor beta chains reported below all come from one sample, sequenced in a study of OX40 agonist ivuxolimab in advanced cancers. Assay: immunoSEQ multiplex PCR; the TCRdb copy retains only in-frame clones and omits some. The sample has about 70,000 clones; about 93% are singletons. Material: CD4+ or CD8+ T cells sorted from blood, obtained in a trial of the OX40 agonist ivuxolimab. Receptor source: an adult with an advanced solid tumor such as melanoma, head and neck, liver or kidney cancer.

The V gene is TRBV4-1, the J gene TRBJ1-1, with D uncertain. Germline values: CDR1 MGHRA, CDR2 YSYEKL. Trimming stripped 1 base from V and 0 bases from J, with 6 bases between. This CDR3 contains 14 residues. The CDR3 protein is CASSQAPVNTEAFF. Written as DNA, the CDR3 is TGCGCCAGCAGCCAAGCTCCGGTGAACACTGAAGCTTTCTTT.

The V call is TRBV27, the J call TRBJ2-1; 8 nucleotides agree with TRBD1. There are 14 residues in the CDR3. Germline V gene data show CDR1 as MNHEY and CDR2 as SMNVEV (reference sequence). V lost 7 bases, J lost 9 bases, and 11 bases stayed unmatched. In nucleotides, the CDR3 is TGTGCCAGCACCCCAGGGGGCCCTCTAGGTGAGCAGTTCTTC. It specifies CASTPGGPLGEQFF.

The chain is built from TRBV27 and TRBJ2-1; no reliable D call. CDR3 length: 13 amino acids. The V and J ends lost 3 bases and 7 bases respectively, with 10 bases between them. Germline V CDR1 and CDR2: MNHEY, SMNVEV (reference sequence). This CDR3 is CASSFVRTNEQFF. The DNA for the CDR3 is TGTGCCAGCAGTTTCGTCCGTACTAATGAGCAGTTCTTC.

This clone was recorded once. This chain links TRBV11-2 with TRBJ2-1; D is tentatively TRBD1 or TRBD2 (6 bases each). This CDR3 has 14 residues. Looked up from germline, CDR1 is SGHAT and CDR2 is FQNNGV. V was trimmed by 1 base and J by 7 bases, leaving 11 bases between them. This CDR3 is CASSLVRGPNEQFF. CDR3 DNA sequence: TGTGCCAGCAGCTTAGTCCGGGGGCCGAATGAGCAGTTCTTC.

The rearrangement links TRBV5-5 to TRBJ2-2; D possibly corresponds to TRBD2 (5 bases). This CDR3 contains 12 residues. Germline loops: CDR1 SGHKS, CDR2 YYEKEE (reference sequence). V lost 10 bases and J lost 5, with 12 bases in between. In DNA form, the CDR3 reads TGTGCCCGTGGGGAGCGGACCGGGGAGCTGTTTTTT. Translating it yields CARGERTGELFF.

V and J are TRBV6-5 and TRBJ1-2; D uncertain. V lost 5 bases and J 1 base, leaving 14 bases between the germline ends. The germline CDR1 and CDR2 sequences are MNHEY and SVGAGI. This CDR3 is built from 15 residues. CDR3 DNA sequence: TGTGCCAGCAGTGCTCGGGCAGGCGGTAACTATGGCTACACCTTC. This encodes CASSARAGGNYGYTF.

The chain uses TRBV9 and TRBJ2-2; the match to TRBD2 covers 12 bases. This CDR3 has 17 residues. Germline lookup yields CDR1 SGDLS and CDR2 YYNGEE. V was pared by 0 bases and J by 2 bases, with 2 bases of the junction left unmatched. CDR3 bases: TGTGCCAGCAGCGTAGAACTAGCGGGGGGAAACACCGGGGAGCTGTTTTTT. Translating gives CASSVELAGGNTGELFF.

This clone showed up just once. The chain has TRBV12-5 and TRBJ2-7; D is possibly TRBD1 (5 bases). The CDR3 has 15 residues. Germline CDR1 and CDR2: LGHNT and FRNRAP. Trimming cost V 2 bases and J 0 bases, with 11 bases left between them. This CDR3 reads CASGLPRASSYEQYF. The CDR3 DNA follows: TGTGCTAGTGGTTTGCCCAGGGCGAGCTCCTACGAGCAGTACTTC. The full variable domain, in which reference TRBV12-5 and TRBJ2-7 provide the parts outside the CDR3, is DARVTQTPRHKVTEMGQEVTMRCQPILGHNTVFWYRQTMMQGLELLAYFRNRAPLDDSGMPKDRFSAEMPDATLATLKIQPSEPRDSAVYFCASGLPRASSYEQYFGPGTRLTVT.

CDR3 region: CASGWTGGTYEQYF. The CDR3 DNA is TGTGCTAGTGGTTGGACAGGGGGTACCTACGAGCAGTACTTC. The gene calls are TRBV12-5 and TRBJ2-7; TRBD1 matches at 10 bases. The ends lost 4 bases at V and 2 bases at J; junction bases unmatched: 2. The CDR3 is 14 amino acids. Germline CDR1 and CDR2: LGHNT and FRNRAP.

V is TRBV5-5 and J is TRBJ1-1, with 8 bases lining up with TRBD1. The CDR3 loop spans 15 amino acids. Per the germline V gene, CDR1 is SGHKS and CDR2 is YYEKEE (reference sequence). After removal of 4 bases from V and 4 bases from J, the junction contained 9 bases not matched to a gene. The CDR3 sequence is CASSGWTGHVTEAFF. CDR3 nucleotide sequence: TGTGCCAGCAGCGGATGGACAGGGCATGTCACTGAAGCTTTCTTT.

The V call is TRBV11-2, the J call TRBJ2-1, with a tentative D call TRBD2 (5 bases). The germline V gene encodes CDR1 SGHAT and CDR2 FQNNGV. This CDR3 contains 12 residues. Trimming removed 6 bases at V and 7 bases at J, with 10 bases between. CDR3 in DNA: TGTGCCAGCAGGTACTGGGAGAATGAGCAGTTCTTC. The encoded protein is CASRYWENEQFF.

This chain uses TRBV6-1 with TRBJ1-1; tentative D call: TRBD1 (5 bases). V was cut by 7 bases and J by 0 bases, with 12 bases left in between. The CDR3 extends over 14 amino acids. Germline V CDR1 and CDR2: MNHNS, SASEGT. DNA for the CDR3: TGTGCCAGCAATACACGGGGGATGAACACTGAAGCTTTCTTT. It encodes CASNTRGMNTEAFF.

This clone was picked up one time. The chain uses TRBV5-4 and TRBJ1-1; D is undetermined. Germline lookup yields CDR1 SGHNT and CDR2 YYREEE (reference sequence). This CDR3 has 13 amino acids. Trimming removed 5 bases from V and 5 bases from J, with 13 bases in between. CDR3: CASSHREATEAFF. CDR3 DNA: TGTGCCAGCAGTCATCGGGAGGCGACTGAAGCTTTCTTT.

This clone was counted once. This chain links TRBV12-5 with TRBJ2-5; tentatively, D is TRBD2 (5 bases). The CDR3 has 17 amino acids. The germline gives CDR1 LGHNT, CDR2 FRNRAP. The V gene lost 0 bases and the J gene lost 1 base, with 15 bases spanning the gap. The CDR3 spells CASGLVGGRTFQETQYF. CDR3 nucleotides: TGTGCTAGTGGTTTGGTAGGAGGACGTACCTTCCAAGAGACCCAGTACTTC.

This sequence joins TRBV13 and TRBJ2-7, with TRBD2 matching 14 bases. The CDR3 is 16 amino acids. Germline assignment: CDR1 PRHDT and CDR2 FYEKMQ (reference sequence). Trimming took 5 bases from V and 0 from J; bases not matched to a gene: 3. DNA for the CDR3: TGTGCCAGCAGCGCCGGGACTAGCGGGAGCTCCTACGAGCAGTACTTC. It specifies CASSAGTSGSSYEQYF.

The V gene is TRBV15, the J gene TRBJ1-4; 8 bases line up with TRBD1. After removal of 4 bases from V and 0 bases from J, the junction contained 13 bases not matched to a gene. The CDR3 contains 19 residues. Germline CDR1 and CDR2: LNHNV and YYDKDF (reference sequence). The CDR3 protein is CATSTFRGTGGSTNEKLFF. The CDR3 DNA reads TGTGCCACCAGCACTTTCAGGGGGACAGGCGGTTCAACTAATGAAAAACTGTTTTTT.

The chain combines TRBV29-1 with TRBJ1-1, with D hard to call. Germline V lookup: CDR1 SQVTM, CDR2 ANQGSEA. CDR3 length: 17 amino acids. Trimming took off 0 bases at V and 5 bases at J, with 22 bases between the two ends. The CDR3 region is CSVEDLVKKGLRTEAFF. The CDR3, as DNA: TGCAGCGTTGAAGATCTTGTTAAGAAGGGTTTAAGGACTGAAGCTTTCTTT.

This rearrangement joins TRBV4-3 to TRBJ1-2, with D possibly matching TRBD1 (6 bases). Trimming stripped 0 bases from V and 3 bases from J, with 20 bases between. This CDR3 has 18 amino acids. Germline CDR1 LGHNA, CDR2 YSLEER. The CDR3 protein is CASSQELLDGGPYYGYTF. The CDR3 DNA reads TGCGCCAGCAGCCAAGAGCTCCTGGATGGGGGGCCCTACTATGGCTACACCTTC.

This chain links TRBV5-6 with TRBJ1-5, with D maybe TRBD1 (5 bases). The CDR3 is made up of 13 amino acids. Germline CDR1 reads SGHDT; CDR2 reads YYEEEE. V gave up 2 bases and J gave up 4 bases, with 7 bases separating them. DNA for the CDR3: TGTGCCAGCAGCTTCGGGGGGAATCAGCCCCAGCATTTT. It translates to CASSFGGNQPQHF.

V gene TRBV9 combines with J gene TRBJ1-1; a possible D gene is TRBD1 (5 bases). This CDR3 is 15 amino acids long. V lost 0 bases and J 2 bases, leaving 11 bases between the germline ends. Germline assignment: CDR1 SGDLS and CDR2 YYNGEE. The CDR3 region is CASSVGPGGNTEAFF. Here the CDR3 DNA reads TGTGCCAGCAGCGTAGGCCCGGGGGGAAACACTGAAGCTTTCTTT.

There are a few counts of this clone. The chain joins TRBV11-2 to TRBJ1-2; maybe TRBD1 (5 bases). This CDR3 has 10 residues. The germline V gene has CDR1 SGHAT and CDR2 FQNNGV. The V gene lost 6 bases and the J gene lost 7 bases, with 6 bases spanning the gap. This CDR3 reads CASRGVGYTF. The CDR3 DNA follows: TGTGCCAGCAGGGGGGTTGGCTACACCTTC.

V usage is TRBV7-6 and J usage is TRBJ1-2, with 8 bases identical to TRBD1. Germline values: CDR1 SGHVS, CDR2 FNYEAQ. CDR3 length: 16 amino acids. Trimming cost V 4 bases and J 3 bases; bases outside gene matches: 10. CDR3 bases: TGTGCCAGCAGCTCCCCCAACGGACAGGGATACTATGGCTACACCTTC. Protein: CASSSPNGQGYYGYTF.